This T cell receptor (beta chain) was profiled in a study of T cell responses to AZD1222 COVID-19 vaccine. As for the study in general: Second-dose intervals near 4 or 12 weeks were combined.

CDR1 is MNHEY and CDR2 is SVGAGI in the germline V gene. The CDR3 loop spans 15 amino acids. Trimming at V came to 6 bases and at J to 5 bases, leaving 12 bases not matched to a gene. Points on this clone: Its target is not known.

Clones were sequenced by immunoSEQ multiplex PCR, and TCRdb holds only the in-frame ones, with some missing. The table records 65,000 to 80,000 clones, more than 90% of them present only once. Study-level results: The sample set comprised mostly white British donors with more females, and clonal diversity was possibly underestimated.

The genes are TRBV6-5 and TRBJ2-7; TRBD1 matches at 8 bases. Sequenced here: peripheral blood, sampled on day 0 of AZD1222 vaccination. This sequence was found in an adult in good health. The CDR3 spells CASSPLGQGAHEQYF. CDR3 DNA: TGTGCCAGCAGCCCACTAGGACAGGGCGCCCACGAGCAGTACTTC.